The subject of this entry is one T cell receptor beta chain. Original handling: Reference gene primers were amplified, and this amplification served to estimate nucleated cell counts. Sequencing was performed with immunoSEQ multiplex PCR; in TCRdb, only in-frame clones are kept and a portion is missing. V and J calls and clone size are copied from that table; D and trimming were computed from the DNA. The data show about 49,000 clones, 86% seen once. The data were obtained in a study of blood T cell repertoires in COVID-19. Study in general: Both acute and convalescent COVID-19 samples were obtained from the United States, Italy and Spain. The cDNA or gDNA used as material had been derived from T cells, B-cell-depleted T cells, or PBMCs.

The V gene's germline CDR1 is SGHRS and CDR2 YFSETQ. The CDR3 runs to 16 residues. The trim removed 0 bases at V and 5 bases at J, leaving 2 bases unmatched. The V gene is TRBV5-1, the J gene TRBJ2-1; 13 bases match TRBD2. The origin of this receptor is a man aged 40-49 years with active COVID-19. The sample comprised peripheral blood. In nucleotides, the CDR3 is TGCGCCAGCAGCTTGGGACTAGCGGGAGGCCACAATGAGCAGTTCTTC. The encoded protein is CASSLGLAGGHNEQFF.